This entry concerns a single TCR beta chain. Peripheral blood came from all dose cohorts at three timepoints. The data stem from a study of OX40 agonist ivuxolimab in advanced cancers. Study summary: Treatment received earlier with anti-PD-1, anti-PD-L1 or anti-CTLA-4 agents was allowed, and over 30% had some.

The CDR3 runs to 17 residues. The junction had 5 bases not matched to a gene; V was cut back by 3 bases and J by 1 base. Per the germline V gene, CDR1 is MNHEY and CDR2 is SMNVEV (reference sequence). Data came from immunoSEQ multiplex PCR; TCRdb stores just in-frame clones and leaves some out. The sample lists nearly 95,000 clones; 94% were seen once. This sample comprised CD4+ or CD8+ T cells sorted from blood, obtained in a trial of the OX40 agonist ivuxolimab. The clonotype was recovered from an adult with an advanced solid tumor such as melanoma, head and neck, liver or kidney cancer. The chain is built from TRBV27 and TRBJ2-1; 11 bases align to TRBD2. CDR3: CASSFSGTSGSYNEQFF. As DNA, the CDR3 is TGTGCCAGCAGTTTTTCAGGGACTAGCGGATCCTACAATGAGCAGTTCTTC.